Listed here are 17 T cell receptor beta chains from one sample, sequenced in a study of blood T cells in healthy people across ages. A second PCR, run for about 6 to 12 cycles, used a sample-barcoded 5' primer plus a J-beta primer mix. TCRdb independently ran MiXCR on the 5' RACE reads; one entry per CDR3 protein. The sample records about 770,000 distinct CDR3 sequences, around 43% being singletons. Source material: blood. The receptors derive from a man aged 55 to 70 in good health.

This clonotype was picked up a small number of times. This chain connects TRBV30 to TRBJ2-7, with D unresolved. V lost 1 base and J 5 bases, leaving 15 bases between the germline ends. CDR3 length: 14 amino acids. Germline lookup yields CDR1 GTSNPN and CDR2 SVGIG (reference sequence). The CDR3 is CAWSAKGPVDEQYF. Here the CDR3 DNA reads TGTGCCTGGAGTGCAAAAGGTCCGGTGGACGAGCAGTACTTC.

A few counts support this clonotype. V usage is TRBV6-2 or TRBV6-3 and J usage is TRBJ1-2; D gene uncertain. This CDR3 has 14 residues. The germline CDR1 and CDR2 sequences are MNHEY and SVGEGT. V was trimmed by 1 base and J by 4 bases, leaving 10 bases between them. The CDR3 spells CASSYLAATYGYTF. The CDR3 DNA reads TGTGCCAGCAGTTACTTGGCAGCGACCTATGGCTACACCTTC.

This clonotype has just a few counts. V and J are TRBV2 and TRBJ2-3; 9 bases map to TRBD2. The CDR3 loop spans 14 amino acids. Trimming took 8 bases from V and 0 from J; bases not matched to a gene: 3. Germline V gene sequence: CDR1 SNHLY, CDR2 FYNNEI. For the CDR3, the DNA is TGTGCCAGCGCGGGACTAGCAAGCACAGATACGCAGTATTTT. Its protein is CASAGLASTDTQYF. The full variable domain, completed using reference TRBV2 and TRBJ2-3, is EPEVTQTPSHQVTQMGQEVILRCVPISNHLYFYWYRQILGQKVEFLVSFYNNEISEKSEIFDDQFSVERPDGSNFTLKIRSTKLEDSAMYFCASAGLASTDTQYFGPGTRLTVL.

This clonotype showed up many times. This chain uses TRBV7-2 with TRBJ2-5; D is undetermined. Germline CDR1 reads SGHTA; CDR2 reads FQGNSA. The CDR3 length is 12 residues. V was shortened by 0 bases and J by 12 bases, with 11 bases between the two germline ends. The CDR3 spells CASSLAFSPKYF. DNA of the CDR3: TGTGCCAGCAGCTTAGCGTTTTCGCCCAAGTACTTC.

This clonotype was found a few times. The V gene is TRBV20-1, the J gene TRBJ2-5, with D maybe TRBD2 (7 bases). Germline lookup yields CDR1 DFQATT and CDR2 SNEGSKA (reference sequence). The CDR3 spans 13 residues. Trimming shortened V by 0 bases and J by 7 bases, and 12 bases separated the two germline ends. The CDR3 coding sequence is TGCAGTGCTAGAGAGGGAAGGGGGGGGACCCAGTACTTC. The encoded protein is CSAREGRGGTQYF.

This clonotype was seen a few times. The chain carries TRBV2 and TRBJ2-7; 8 nucleotides agree with TRBD1. This CDR3 contains 14 residues. Germline CDR1 and CDR2: SNHLY and FYNNEI. Trimming removed 7 bases from V and 3 bases from J; junction bases left unmatched: 8. The CDR3 nucleotides are TGTGCCAGCAAACGGGACAGGCTAGTCTACGAGCAGTACTTC. Protein product: CASKRDRLVYEQYF.

This clonotype has only a few counts. V is TRBV3-1 and J is TRBJ2-1; possibly TRBD2 for D (5 bases). Trimming cost V 4 bases and J 7 bases, with 20 bases left between them. This CDR3 spans 16 amino acids. The germline V gene has CDR1 LGHDT and CDR2 YNNKEL (reference sequence). The CDR3 DNA reads as TGTGCCAGCAGCCGCCGAGCTGACACTAGATTTAATGAGCAGTTCTTC. Protein sequence: CASSRRADTRFNEQFF.

The genes are TRBV5-5 and TRBJ2-6; 12 nucleotides line up with TRBD1. V gave up 2 bases and J gave up 0 bases; unmatched junction bases: 3. This CDR3 has 18 residues. Looked up from germline, CDR1 is SGHKS and CDR2 is YYEKEE (reference sequence). The DNA for the CDR3 is TGTGCCAGCAGCTTTGCGGGACAGGGGGCCTCTGGGGCCAACGTCCTGACTTTC. Protein sequence: CASSFAGQGASGANVLTF.

This clonotype was counted once. CDR3 loop: CSARGGAYGYTF. CDR3 DNA: TGCAGTGCTAGAGGGGGGGCTTATGGCTACACCTTC. V usage is TRBV20-1 and J usage is TRBJ1-2; perhaps TRBD1 as D (6 bases). CDR1 DFQATT and CDR2 SNEGSKA come from the germline V gene (reference sequence). V lost 1 base, J lost 5 bases, and 8 bases lay in between. The CDR3 covers 12 residues.

This clonotype came up once. This chain uses TRBV11-2 with TRBJ1-2; perhaps TRBD1 as D (5 bases). The CDR3 is 13 residues long. Germline V lookup: CDR1 SGHAT, CDR2 FQNNGV. V gave up 5 bases and J gave up 6 bases, with 13 bases separating them. The CDR3 nucleotides are TGTGCCAGCAGCGGGGTGGCGGGACATGGCTACACCTTC. It encodes CASSGVAGHGYTF.

The rearrangement links TRBV4-1 to TRBJ1-1, with 8 bases matching TRBD1. This CDR3 has 17 residues. Germline assignment: CDR1 MGHRA and CDR2 YSYEKL. The V and J ends lost 3 bases and 0 bases, in that order; junction bases with no gene match: 9. In DNA, the CDR3 is TGCGCCAGCAGCCAGGGGGGGCCGGGACAGGTGAACACTGAAGCTTTCTTT. It encodes CASSQGGPGQVNTEAFF.

The rearrangement uses TRBV9 and TRBJ1-2; tentative D call: TRBD1 (5 bases). Trimming took off 5 bases at V and 4 bases at J, with 15 bases between the two ends. From germline, CDR1 is SGDLS and CDR2 YYNGEE. This CDR3 has 14 amino acids. CDR3 region: CASSRDAGGYGYTF. In nucleotides, the CDR3 is TGTGCCAGCAGTCGGGACGCCGGGGGCTATGGCTACACCTTC.

This chain joins TRBV7-2 and TRBJ2-6; TRBD1 matches 9 bases. Germline V gene lookup returns CDR1 SGHTA and CDR2 FQGNSA. The CDR3 is made up of 18 amino acids. Trimming cost V 2 bases and J 3 bases; bases outside gene matches: 8. In DNA, the CDR3 is TGTGCCAGCAGCTTATTCATGGGACAGGGTGATGGGGCCAACGTCCTGACTTTC. Translation gives CASSLFMGQGDGANVLTF.

The chain has TRBV29-1 and TRBJ2-3; weak D call: TRBD2 (6 bases). With 4 bases removed from V and 4 bases from J, the gap between germline ends came to 21 bases. CDR3 size: 16 residues. Germline lookup yields CDR1 SQVTM and CDR2 ANQGSEA. CDR3: CSVAPRGGIRSDTQYF. CDR3 DNA sequence: TGCAGCGTTGCCCCCCGTGGGGGGATACGTTCAGATACGCAGTATTTT.

This clonotype was seen a handful of times. The rearrangement links TRBV27 to TRBJ2-2, with unresolved D. CDR1 MNHEY and CDR2 SMNVEV come from the germline V gene (reference sequence). The V end was cut by 7 bases, the J end by 3 bases, with 6 bases between. The CDR3 is made up of 12 amino acids. CDR3 DNA: TGTGCCAGCAAGAGATACACCGGGGAGCTGTTTTTT. As protein: CASKRYTGELFF.

The V and J genes are TRBV4-2 and TRBJ1-6; D may be TRBD1 (6 bases). The CDR3 is 15 residues long. Trimming took 1 base from V and 9 from J, leaving 13 bases between them. Per the germline V gene, CDR1 is LGHNA and CDR2 is YNFKEQ. For the CDR3, the DNA is TGTGCCAGCAGCCAAGGCGGGGGGCTGAGTTCACCCCTCCACTTT. This encodes CASSQGGGLSSPLHF.

The chain couples TRBV20-1 to TRBJ2-1; D uncertain. V was shortened by 4 bases and J by 4 bases, with 17 bases between the two germline ends. The germline V gene has CDR1 DFQATT and CDR2 SNEGSKA (reference sequence). The CDR3 consists of 15 residues. This CDR3 reads CSATRASPTYNEQFF. CDR3 bases: TGCAGTGCTACCCGAGCGTCACCTACTTACAATGAGCAGTTCTTC.